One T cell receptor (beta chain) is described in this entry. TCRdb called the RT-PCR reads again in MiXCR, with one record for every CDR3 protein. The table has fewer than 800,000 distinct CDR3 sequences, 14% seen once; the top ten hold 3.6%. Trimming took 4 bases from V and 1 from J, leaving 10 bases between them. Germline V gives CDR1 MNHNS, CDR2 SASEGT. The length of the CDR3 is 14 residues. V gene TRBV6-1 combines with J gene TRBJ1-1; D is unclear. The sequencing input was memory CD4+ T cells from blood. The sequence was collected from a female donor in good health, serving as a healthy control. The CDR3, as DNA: TGTGCCAGCAGTGTTCCGGAGGGGAACACTGAAGCTTTCTTT. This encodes CASSVPEGNTEAFF.